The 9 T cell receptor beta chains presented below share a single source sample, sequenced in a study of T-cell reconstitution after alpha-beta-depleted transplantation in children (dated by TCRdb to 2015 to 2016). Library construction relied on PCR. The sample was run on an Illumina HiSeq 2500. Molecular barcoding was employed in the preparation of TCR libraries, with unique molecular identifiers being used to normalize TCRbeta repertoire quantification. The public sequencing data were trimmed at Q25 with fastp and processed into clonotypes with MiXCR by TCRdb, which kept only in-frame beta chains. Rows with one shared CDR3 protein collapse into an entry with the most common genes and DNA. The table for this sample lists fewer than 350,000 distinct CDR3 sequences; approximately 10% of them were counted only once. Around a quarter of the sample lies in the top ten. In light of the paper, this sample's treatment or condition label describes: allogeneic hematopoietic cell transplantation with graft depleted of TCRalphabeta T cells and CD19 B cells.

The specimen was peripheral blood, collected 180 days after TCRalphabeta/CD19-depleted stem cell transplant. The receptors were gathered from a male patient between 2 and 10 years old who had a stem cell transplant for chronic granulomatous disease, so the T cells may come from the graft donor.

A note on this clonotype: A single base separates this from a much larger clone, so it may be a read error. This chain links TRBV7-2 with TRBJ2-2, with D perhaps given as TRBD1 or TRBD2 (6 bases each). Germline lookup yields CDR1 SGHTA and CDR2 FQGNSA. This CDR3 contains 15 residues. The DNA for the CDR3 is TGTGCCAGCAGCTTAAGGGGGGCGTGGACCGTGGAGCTGTTTTTT. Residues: CASSLRGAWTVELFF.

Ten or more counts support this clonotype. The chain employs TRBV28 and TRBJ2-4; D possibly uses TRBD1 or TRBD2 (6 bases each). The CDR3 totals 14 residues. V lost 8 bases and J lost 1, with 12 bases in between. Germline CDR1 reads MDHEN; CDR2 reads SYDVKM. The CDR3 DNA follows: TGTGCCAGCCCTTGGGGGGCCGCCAAAAACATTCAGTACTTC. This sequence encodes CASPWGAAKNIQYF.

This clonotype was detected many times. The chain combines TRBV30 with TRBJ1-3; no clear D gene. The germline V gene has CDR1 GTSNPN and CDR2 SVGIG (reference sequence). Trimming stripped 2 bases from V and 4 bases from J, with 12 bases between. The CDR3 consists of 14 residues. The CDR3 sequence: CAWSSRRTGNTIYF. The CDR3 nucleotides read TGTGCCTGGAGTTCCCGACGGACGGGAAACACCATATATTTT. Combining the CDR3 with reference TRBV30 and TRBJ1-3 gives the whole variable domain SQTIHQWPATLVQPVGSPLSLECTVEGTSNPNLYWYRQAAGRGLQLLFYSVGIGQISSEVPQNLSASRPQDRQFILSSKKLLLSDSGFYLCAWSSRRTGNTIYFGEGSWLTVV.

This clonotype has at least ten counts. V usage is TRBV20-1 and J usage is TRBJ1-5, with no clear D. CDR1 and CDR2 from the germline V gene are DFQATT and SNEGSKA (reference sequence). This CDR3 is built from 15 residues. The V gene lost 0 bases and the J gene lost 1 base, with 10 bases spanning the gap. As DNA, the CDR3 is TGCAGTGCTAGAGATAAGGGAATAAGCAATCAGCCCCAGCATTTT. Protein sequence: CSARDKGISNQPQHF.

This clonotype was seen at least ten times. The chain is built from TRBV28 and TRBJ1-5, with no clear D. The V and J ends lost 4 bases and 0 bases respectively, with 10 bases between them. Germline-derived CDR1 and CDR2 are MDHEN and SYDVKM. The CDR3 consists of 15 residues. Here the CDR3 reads CASSWGVNSNQPQHF. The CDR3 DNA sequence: TGTGCCAGCAGTTGGGGTGTCAATAGCAATCAGCCCCAGCATTTT.

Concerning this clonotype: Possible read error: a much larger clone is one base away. The DNA of the CDR3 is TGCGCCAGCAGCCAAGGTGTGGGGCCTAGCTCCTACGTGCAGTACTTC. Encoded protein: CASSQGVGPSSYVQYF. J is TRBJ2-7 and V is TRBV4-1; perhaps D is TRBD1 or TRBD2 (5 bases each). Germline V gene lookup returns CDR1 MGHRA and CDR2 YSYEKL. The CDR3 is made up of 16 amino acids.

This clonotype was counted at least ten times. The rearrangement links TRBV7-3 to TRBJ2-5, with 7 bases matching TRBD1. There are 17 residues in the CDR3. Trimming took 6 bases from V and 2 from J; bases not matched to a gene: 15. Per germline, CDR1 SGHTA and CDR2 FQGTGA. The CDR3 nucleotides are TGTGCCAGCAGTCCCGGTCCGACAGGGTCGCAACAAGAGACCCAGTACTTC. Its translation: CASSPGPTGSQQETQYF.

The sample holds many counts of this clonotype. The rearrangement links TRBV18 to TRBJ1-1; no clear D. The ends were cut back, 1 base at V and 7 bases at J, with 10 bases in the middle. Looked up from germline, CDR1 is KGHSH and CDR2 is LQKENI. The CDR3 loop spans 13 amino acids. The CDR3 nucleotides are TGTGCCAGCTCACCACTGGGTTTAGGTGAAGCTTTCTTT. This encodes CASSPLGLGEAFF.

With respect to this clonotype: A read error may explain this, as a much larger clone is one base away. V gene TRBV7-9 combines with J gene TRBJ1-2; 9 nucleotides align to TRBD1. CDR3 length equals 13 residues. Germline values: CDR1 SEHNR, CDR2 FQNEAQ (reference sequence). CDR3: CASSKQGAFGYPF. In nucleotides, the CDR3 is TGTGCCAGCAGCAAACAGGGGGCGTTTGGCTACCCCTTC.